This T cell receptor (beta chain) was documented in a study of T-cell memory formation after mild COVID-19. TCRdb processed the 5' RACE reads anew with MiXCR; each CDR3 protein has one entry. The table records 200,000 to 250,000 distinct CDR3 sequences, 9.4% of them present only once. The CDR3 is made up of 15 amino acids. CDR1 and CDR2 (germline): SGHDT, YYEEEE. V lost 3 bases, J lost 8 bases, and 18 bases lay in between. This clonotype was recorded a few times. This chain links TRBV5-6 with TRBJ2-1; the D gene could be TRBD1 or TRBD2 (5 bases each). The sequenced sample consisted of PBMCs or a T cell subset sorted from them (not recorded which). The sequence derives from a man aged 18-30 years who had mild COVID-19 (a few samples of this study predate the infection). Cell type and time point are not known. The CDR3 sequence: CASSSLGVMADEQFF. In nucleotides, the CDR3 is TGTGCCAGCAGCTCCCTGGGGGTGATGGCGGATGAGCAGTTCTTC.